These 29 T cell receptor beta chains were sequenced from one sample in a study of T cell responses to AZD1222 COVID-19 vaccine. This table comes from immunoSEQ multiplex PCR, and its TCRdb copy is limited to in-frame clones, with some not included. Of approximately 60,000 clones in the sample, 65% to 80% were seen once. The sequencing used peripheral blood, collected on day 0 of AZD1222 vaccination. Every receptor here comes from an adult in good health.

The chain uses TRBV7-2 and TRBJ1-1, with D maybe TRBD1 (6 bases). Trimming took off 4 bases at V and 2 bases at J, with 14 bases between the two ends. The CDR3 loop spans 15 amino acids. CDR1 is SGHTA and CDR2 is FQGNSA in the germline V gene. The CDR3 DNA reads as TGTGCCAGCAGCTCCGGGACACTACTCAACACTGAAGCTTTCTTT. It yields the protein CASSSGTLLNTEAFF.

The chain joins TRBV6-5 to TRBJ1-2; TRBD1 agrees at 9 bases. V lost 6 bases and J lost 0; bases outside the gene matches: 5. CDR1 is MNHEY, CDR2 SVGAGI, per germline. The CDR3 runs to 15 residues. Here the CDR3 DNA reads TGTGCCAGCAGCCAGGACAGGGGTGCTAACTATGGCTACACCTTC. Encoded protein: CASSQDRGANYGYTF.

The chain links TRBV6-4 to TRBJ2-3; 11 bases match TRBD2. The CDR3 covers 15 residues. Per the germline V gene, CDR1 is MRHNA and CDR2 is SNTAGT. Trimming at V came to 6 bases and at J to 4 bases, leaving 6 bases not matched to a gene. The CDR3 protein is CASSELAGEADTQYF. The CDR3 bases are TGTGCCAGCAGCGAACTAGCGGGGGAGGCAGATACGCAGTATTTT.

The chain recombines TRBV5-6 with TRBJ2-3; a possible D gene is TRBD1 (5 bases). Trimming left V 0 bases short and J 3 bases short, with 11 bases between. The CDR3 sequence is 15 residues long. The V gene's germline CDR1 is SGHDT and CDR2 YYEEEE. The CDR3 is CASSLVARETDTQYF. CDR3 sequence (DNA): TGTGCCAGCAGCTTGGTAGCCAGGGAAACAGATACGCAGTATTTT.

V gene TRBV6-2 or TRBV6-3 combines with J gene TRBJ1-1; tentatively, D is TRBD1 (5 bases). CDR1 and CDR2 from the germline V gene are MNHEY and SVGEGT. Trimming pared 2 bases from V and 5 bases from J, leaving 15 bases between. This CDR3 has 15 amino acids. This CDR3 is CASSYGFGGWTEAFF. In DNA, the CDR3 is TGTGCCAGCAGTTACGGGTTCGGGGGGTGGACTGAAGCTTTCTTT.

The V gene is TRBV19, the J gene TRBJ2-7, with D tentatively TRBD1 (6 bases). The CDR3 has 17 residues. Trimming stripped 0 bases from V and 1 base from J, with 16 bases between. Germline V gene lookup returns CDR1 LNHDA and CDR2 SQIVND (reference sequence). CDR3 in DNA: TGTGCCAGTAGTATAGATCTAGAGCAGGGACAATCCTACGAGCAGTACTTC. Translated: CASSIDLEQGQSYEQYF.

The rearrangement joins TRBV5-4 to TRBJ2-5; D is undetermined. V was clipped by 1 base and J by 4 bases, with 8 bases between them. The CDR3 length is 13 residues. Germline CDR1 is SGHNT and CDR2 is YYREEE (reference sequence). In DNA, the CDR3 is TGTGCCAGCAGCTTGCTTACAACAGAGACCCAGTACTTC. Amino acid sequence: CASSLLTTETQYF.

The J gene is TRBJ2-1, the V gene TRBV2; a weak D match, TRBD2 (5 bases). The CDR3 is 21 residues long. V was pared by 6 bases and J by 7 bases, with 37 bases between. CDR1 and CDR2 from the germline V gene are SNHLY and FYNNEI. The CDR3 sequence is CASSTYPPRETQKLPENEQFF. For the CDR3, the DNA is TGTGCCAGCAGCACCTATCCCCCCCGGGAAACTCAGAAACTACCCGAGAATGAGCAGTTCTTC.

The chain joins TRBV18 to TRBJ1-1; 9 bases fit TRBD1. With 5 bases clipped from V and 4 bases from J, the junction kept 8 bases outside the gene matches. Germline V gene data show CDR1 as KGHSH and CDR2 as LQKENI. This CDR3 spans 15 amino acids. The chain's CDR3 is CASSSSTGGGTEAFF. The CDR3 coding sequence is TGTGCCAGCTCAAGCTCTACAGGGGGCGGCACTGAAGCTTTCTTT.

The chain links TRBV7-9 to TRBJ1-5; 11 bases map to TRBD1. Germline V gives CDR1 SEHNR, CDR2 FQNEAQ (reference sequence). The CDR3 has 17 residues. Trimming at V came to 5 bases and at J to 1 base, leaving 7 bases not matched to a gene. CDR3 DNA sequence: TGTGCCAGCAGCAGGGGACAGGGGGGAGGAAGCAATCAGCCCCAGCATTTT. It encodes CASSRGQGGGSNQPQHF.

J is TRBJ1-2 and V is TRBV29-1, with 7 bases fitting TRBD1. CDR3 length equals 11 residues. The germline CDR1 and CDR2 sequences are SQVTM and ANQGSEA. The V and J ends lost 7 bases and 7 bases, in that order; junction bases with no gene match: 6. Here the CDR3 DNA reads TGCAGCGATCAGGGGGTCGTTGGCTACACCTTC. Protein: CSDQGVVGYTF.

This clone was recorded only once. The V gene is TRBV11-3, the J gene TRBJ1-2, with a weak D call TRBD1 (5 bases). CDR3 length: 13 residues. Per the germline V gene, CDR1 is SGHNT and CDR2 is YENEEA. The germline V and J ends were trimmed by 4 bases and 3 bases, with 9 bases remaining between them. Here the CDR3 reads CASSSGTDYGYTF. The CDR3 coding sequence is TGTGCCAGCAGCTCCGGGACGGACTATGGCTACACCTTC. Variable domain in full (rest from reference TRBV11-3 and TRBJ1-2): EAGVVQSPRYKIIEKKQPVAFWCNPISGHNTLYWYLQNLGQGPELLIRYENEEAVDDSQLPKDRFSAERLKGVDSTLKIQPAELGDSAVYLCASSSGTDYGYTFGSGTRLTVV.

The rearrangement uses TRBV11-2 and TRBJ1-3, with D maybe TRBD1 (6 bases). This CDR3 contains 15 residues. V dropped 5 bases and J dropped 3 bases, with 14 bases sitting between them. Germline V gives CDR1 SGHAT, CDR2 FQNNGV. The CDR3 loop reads CASSPRGLGGNTIYF. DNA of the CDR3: TGTGCCAGCAGCCCCAGGGGCCTCGGTGGAAACACCATATATTTT. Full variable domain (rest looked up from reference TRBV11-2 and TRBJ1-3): EAGVAQSPRYKIIEKRQSVAFWCNPISGHATLYWYQQILGQGPKLLIQFQNNGVVDDSQLPKDRFSAERLKGVDSTLKIQPAKLEDSAVYLCASSPRGLGGNTIYFGEGSWLTVV.

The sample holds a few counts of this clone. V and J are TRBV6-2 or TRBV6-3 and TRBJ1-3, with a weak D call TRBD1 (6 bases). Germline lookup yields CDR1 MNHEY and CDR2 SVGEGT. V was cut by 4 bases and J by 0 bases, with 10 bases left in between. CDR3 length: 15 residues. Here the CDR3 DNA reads TGTGCCAGCAGTTCCCTGGACAGCTCTGGAAACACCATATATTTT. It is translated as CASSSLDSSGNTIYF.

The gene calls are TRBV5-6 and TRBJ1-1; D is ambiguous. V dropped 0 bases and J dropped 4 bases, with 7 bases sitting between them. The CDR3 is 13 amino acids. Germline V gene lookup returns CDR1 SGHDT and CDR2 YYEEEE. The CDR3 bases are TGTGCCAGCAGCTTGGTGGCAGGCACTGAAGCTTTCTTT. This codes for CASSLVAGTEAFF.

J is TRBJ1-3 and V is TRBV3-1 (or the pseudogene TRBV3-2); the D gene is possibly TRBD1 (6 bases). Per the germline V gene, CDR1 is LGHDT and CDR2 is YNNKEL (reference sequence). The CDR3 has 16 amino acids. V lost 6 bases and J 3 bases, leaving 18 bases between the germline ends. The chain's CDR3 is CASSSAGGAFGNTIYF. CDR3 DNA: TGTGCCAGCAGTTCTGCCGGGGGCGCCTTTGGAAACACCATATATTTT.

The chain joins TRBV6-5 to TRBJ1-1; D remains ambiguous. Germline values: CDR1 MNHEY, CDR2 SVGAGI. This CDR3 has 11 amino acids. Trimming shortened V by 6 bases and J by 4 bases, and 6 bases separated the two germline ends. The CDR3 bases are TGTGCCAGCAGGACCGGCACTGAAGCTTTCTTT. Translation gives CASRTGTEAFF.

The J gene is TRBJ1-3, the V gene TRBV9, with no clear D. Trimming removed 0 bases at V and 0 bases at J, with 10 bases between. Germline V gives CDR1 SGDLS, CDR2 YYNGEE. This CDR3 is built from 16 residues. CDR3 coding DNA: TGTGCCAGCAGCGTAGGGAACCCCCTCTCTGGAAACACCATATATTTT. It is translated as CASSVGNPLSGNTIYF.

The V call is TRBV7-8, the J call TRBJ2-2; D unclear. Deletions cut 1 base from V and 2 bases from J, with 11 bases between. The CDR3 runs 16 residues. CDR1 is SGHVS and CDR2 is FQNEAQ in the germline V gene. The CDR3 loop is CASSLVSSVNTGELFF. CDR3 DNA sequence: TGTGCCAGCAGCTTAGTGTCGTCAGTCAACACCGGGGAGCTGTTTTTT.

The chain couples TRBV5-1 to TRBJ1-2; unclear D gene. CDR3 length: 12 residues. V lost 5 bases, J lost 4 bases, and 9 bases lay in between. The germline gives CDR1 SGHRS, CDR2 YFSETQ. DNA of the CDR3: TGCGCCAGCAGGTCTCCCACCTATGGCTACACCTTC. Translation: CASRSPTYGYTF.

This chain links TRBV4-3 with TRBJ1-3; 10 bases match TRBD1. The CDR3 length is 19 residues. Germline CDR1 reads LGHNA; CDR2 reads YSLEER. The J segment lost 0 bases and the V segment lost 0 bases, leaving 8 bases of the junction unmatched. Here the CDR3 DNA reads TGCGCCAGCAGCCAAGATCTCGGGACAGGGGTCACCTCTGGAAACACCATATATTTT. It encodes CASSQDLGTGVTSGNTIYF.

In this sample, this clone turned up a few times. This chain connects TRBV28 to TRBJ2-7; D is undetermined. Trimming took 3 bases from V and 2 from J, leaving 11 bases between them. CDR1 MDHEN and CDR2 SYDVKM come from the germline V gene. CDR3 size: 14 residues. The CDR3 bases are TGTGCCAGCAGTTTCTTCTCCGGCCCCTACGAGCAGTACTTC. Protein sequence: CASSFFSGPYEQYF.

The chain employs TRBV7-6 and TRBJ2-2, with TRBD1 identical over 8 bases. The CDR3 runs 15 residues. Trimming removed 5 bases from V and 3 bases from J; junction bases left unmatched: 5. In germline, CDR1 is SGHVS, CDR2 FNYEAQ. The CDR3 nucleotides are TGTGCCAGCAGCCGGGGGACAGGAGACACCGGGGAGCTGTTTTTT. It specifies CASSRGTGDTGELFF.

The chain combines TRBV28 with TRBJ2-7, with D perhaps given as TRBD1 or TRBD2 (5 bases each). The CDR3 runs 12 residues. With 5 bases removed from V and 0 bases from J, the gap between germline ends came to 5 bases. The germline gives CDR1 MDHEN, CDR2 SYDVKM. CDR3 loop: CASSGTSYEQYF. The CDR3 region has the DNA TGTGCCAGCAGTGGGACCTCCTACGAGCAGTACTTC. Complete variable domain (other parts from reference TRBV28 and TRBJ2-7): DVKVTQSSRYLVKRTGEKVFLECVQDMDHENMFWYRQDPGLGLRLIYFSYDVKMKEKGDIPEGYSVSREKKERFSLILESASTNQTSMYLCASSGTSYEQYFGPGTRLTVT.

CDR3 nucleotide sequence: TGTGCCAGCAGCTTAGCAGAGGGGCCCACCATATATTTT. It encodes CASSLAEGPTIYF. This chain links TRBV7-9 with TRBJ1-3; maybe TRBD1 (5 bases). CDR3 size: 13 residues. Trimming took off 0 bases at V and 9 bases at J, with 9 bases between the two ends. Germline lookup yields CDR1 SEHNR and CDR2 FQNEAQ (reference sequence).

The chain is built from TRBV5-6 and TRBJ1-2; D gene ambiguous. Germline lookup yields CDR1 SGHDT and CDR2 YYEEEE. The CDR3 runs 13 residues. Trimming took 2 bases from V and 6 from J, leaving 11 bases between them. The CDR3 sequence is CASSFWGSDGYTF. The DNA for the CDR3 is TGTGCCAGCAGCTTCTGGGGTTCGGATGGCTACACCTTC. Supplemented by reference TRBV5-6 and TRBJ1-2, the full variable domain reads DAGVTQSPTHLIKTRGQQVTLRCSPKSGHDTVSWYQQALGQGPQFIFQYYEEEERQRGNFPDRFSGHQFPNYSSELNVNALLLGDSALYLCASSFWGSDGYTFGSGTRLTVV.

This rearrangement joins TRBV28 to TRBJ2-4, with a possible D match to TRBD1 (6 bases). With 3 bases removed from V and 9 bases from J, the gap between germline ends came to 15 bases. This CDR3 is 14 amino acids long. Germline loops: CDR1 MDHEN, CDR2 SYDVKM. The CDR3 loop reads CASSFGTPFGIQYF. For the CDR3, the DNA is TGTGCCAGCAGTTTCGGGACACCCTTTGGCATTCAGTACTTC.

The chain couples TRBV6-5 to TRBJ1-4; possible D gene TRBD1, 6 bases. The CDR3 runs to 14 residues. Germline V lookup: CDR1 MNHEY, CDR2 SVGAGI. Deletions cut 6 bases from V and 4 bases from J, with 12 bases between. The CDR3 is CASRPGQNNEKLFF. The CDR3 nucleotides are TGTGCCAGCAGGCCCGGACAGAATAATGAAAAACTGTTTTTT.

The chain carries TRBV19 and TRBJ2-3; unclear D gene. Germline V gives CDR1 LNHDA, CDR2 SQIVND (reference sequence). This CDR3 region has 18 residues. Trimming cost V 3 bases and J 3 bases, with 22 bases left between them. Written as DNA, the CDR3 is TGTGCCAGTAGTATTGGTCTTTCGGTAGCAGTGGAGACAGATACGCAGTATTTT. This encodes CASSIGLSVAVETDTQYF.